This T cell receptor beta chain was identified during a study of cytomegalovirus exposure and HLA in healthy donors. The study ran its PCR with 60 Vbeta and 13 Jbeta primers. Here immunoSEQ multiplex PCR was the method, and the copy in TCRdb shows in-frame clones only, minus some. The table records about 55,000 clones, about 76% of them present only once. The CDR3 contains 14 residues. The germline gives CDR1 GTSNPN, CDR2 SVGIG (reference sequence). Unmatched junction bases numbered 3, after V lost 2 bases and J lost 0 bases. The source is a female donor in good health and CMV-seronegative. Sequencing was done on a sample of PBMCs. The rearrangement links TRBV30 to TRBJ1-1; 7 positions agree with TRBD1. The DNA for the CDR3 is TGTGCCTGGAGTCCGGGACAGATGAACACTGAAGCTTTCTTT. Translation: CAWSPGQMNTEAFF.